Listed below are T cell receptor beta chains from one sample, sequenced in a study of graft-versus-host responses after intestinal transplantation. The data were produced by immunoSEQ multiplex PCR, yet TCRdb's version contains in-frame clones alone and is incomplete. Among approximately 85,000 clones listed, around 93% were seen once. No cognate antigen is known for these TCRs. The specimen was unstimulated CD8+ T cells sorted from spleen or lymph node cells, collected before transplant. The receptors were gathered from a human donor who was the organ donor for an intestinal transplant. Each CDR3 is given with its conserved first and last residue. A D gene is named only where the DNA matches it firmly. A clone size is listed for some rows: how often the clone was seen (once, few, many), or a class if it is expanded.

CASSSSDRGVHNEQFF,TGTGCCAGCAGCTCGTCCGACAGGGGGGTCCACAATGAGCAGTTCTTC,.,TRBD1,TRBJ2-1,16,TRBV7-3
CASSQTSGKFYNEQFF,TGTGCCAGCAGTCAAACTAGCGGGAAGTTCTACAATGAGCAGTTCTTC,.,TRBD2,TRBJ2-1,16,TRBV27
CASSSPISGPRGDTQYF,TGTGCCAGCAGCTCCCCCATTAGCGGCCCCCGGGGCGATACGCAGTATTTT,.,.,TRBJ2-3,17,TRBV7-8
CASSAPGQGIREQFF,TGTGCCAGCAGCGCCCCGGGACAGGGAATCAGGGAGCAGTTCTTC,.,TRBD1,TRBJ2-1,15,TRBV6-1
CASSSPGQGADIQYF,TGCGCCAGCAGTTCCCCGGGACAGGGGGCCGACATTCAGTACTTC,once,TRBD1,TRBJ2-4,15,TRBV5-1
CASSGTSGEYEQYF,TGTGCCAGCAGTGGGACTAGCGGCGAATACGAGCAGTACTTC,.,TRBD2,TRBJ2-7,14,TRBV6-1
CASTPLAGIDNEQFF,TGTGCCAGCACCCCCCTGGCGGGGATCGACAATGAGCAGTTCTTC,.,.,TRBJ2-1,15,TRBV27
CASSLGRTSGISTDTQYF,TGTGCCAGCAGCTTGGGCAGGACTAGCGGGATCAGCACAGATACGCAGTATTTT,.,TRBD2,TRBJ2-3,18,TRBV5-8
CASSPQSGKLFF,TGTGCCAGCAGCCCCCAAAGCGGAAAACTGTTTTTT,few,.,TRBJ1-4,12,TRBV5-6
CASSLVTEGEKLFF,TGTGCCAGCAGCTTAGTGACAGAAGGCGAAAAACTGTTTTTT,.,.,TRBJ1-4,14,TRBV7-6
CASSAAREDRYNEQFF,TGTGCCAGCAGTGCAGCGCGGGAGGACCGTTACAATGAGCAGTTCTTC,.,TRBD2,TRBJ2-1,16,TRBV28
CASYTPGQSSSVFF,TGTGCCAGTTATACCCCCGGACAGAGCTCTTCCGTGTTTTTT,.,.,TRBJ1-4,14,TRBV19
CATSSWDRVNGYTF,TGTGCCACCAGCTCCTGGGACAGGGTAAATGGCTACACCTTC,.,TRBD1,TRBJ1-2,14,TRBV15